This passage covers 18 T cell receptor beta chains from one sample sequenced in a study of blood T cell repertoires in COVID-19. The protocol was immunoSEQ multiplex PCR, while the TCRdb copy is restricted to in-frame clones and leaves out a portion. The sample consists of hundreds of thousands of clones, about 89% of them appearing once. The sequenced sample consisted of peripheral blood. The receptors were sampled from a woman between 50 and 59 years old who had recovered from COVID-19.

About this clone: This may stem from a read error, because a much larger clone lies one nucleotide away. The chain links TRBV7-9 to TRBJ1-1; 7 nucleotides match TRBD1. The V gene end was trimmed by 5 bases and the J gene end by 0 bases; junction bases not matched to a gene: 3. This CDR3 region has 14 residues. Germline CDR1 SEHNR, CDR2 FQNEAQ (reference sequence). The CDR3 spells CASSPGQMNTEAFF. The CDR3 DNA reads TGTGCCAGCAGCCCGGGACAGATGAACACTGAAGCTTTCTTT. The variable domain in full, completed from reference TRBV7-9 and TRBJ1-1, reads DTGVSQNPRHKITKRGQNVTFRCDPISEHNRLYWYRQTLGQGPEFLTYFQNEAQLEKSRLLSDRFSAERPKGSFSTLEIQRTEQGDSAMYLCASSPGQMNTEAFFGQGTRLTVV.

This clone appeared once. The chain carries TRBV28 and TRBJ1-5, with no clear D. V dropped 3 bases and J dropped 2 bases, with 8 bases sitting between them. Germline-derived CDR1 and CDR2 are MDHEN and SYDVKM. The CDR3 extends over 14 amino acids. The CDR3 coding sequence is TGTGCCAGCAGTTTCACCGGGGGCAATCAGCCCCAGCATTTT. Translation gives CASSFTGGNQPQHF. Full variable domain (rest looked up from reference TRBV28 and TRBJ1-5): DVKVTQSSRYLVKRTGEKVFLECVQDMDHENMFWYRQDPGLGLRLIYFSYDVKMKEKGDIPEGYSVSREKKERFSLILESASTNQTSMYLCASSFTGGNQPQHFGDGTRLSIL.

The V call is TRBV7-9, the J call TRBJ2-2; D is undetermined. CDR3 length equals 12 residues. Per the germline V gene, CDR1 is SEHNR and CDR2 is FQNEAQ (reference sequence). The V gene lost 3 bases and the J gene lost 5 bases, with 4 bases spanning the gap. The CDR3 here is CASSFETGELFF. The CDR3 coding sequence is TGTGCCAGCAGCTTCGAGACCGGGGAGCTGTTTTTT.

The chain employs TRBV4-1 and TRBJ1-2, with 7 bases aligning to TRBD1. Trimming at V came to 6 bases and at J to 4 bases, leaving 8 bases not matched to a gene. The germline V gene has CDR1 MGHRA and CDR2 YSYEKL. This CDR3 contains 14 residues. The CDR3 region is CASRRDRAGYGYTF. The DNA of the CDR3 is TGCGCCAGCAGACGAGACAGGGCCGGCTATGGCTACACCTTC.

V and J are TRBV10-3 and TRBJ2-1, with 16 positions matching TRBD2. The germline CDR1 and CDR2 sequences are ENHRY and SYGVKD. The CDR3 sequence is 18 residues long. V was clipped by 2 bases and J by 3 bases; unmatched bases: 4. CDR3 nucleotide sequence: TGTGCCATCAGTGAGGGGACTAGCGGGAGGGCCGGCTACAATGAGCAGTTCTTC. Translating gives CAISEGTSGRAGYNEQFF.

The chain joins TRBV20-1 to TRBJ2-1; D is uncertain. Between the trimmed V and J ends, which lost 6 bases and 8 bases, there was a span of 11 bases. Per germline, CDR1 DFQATT and CDR2 SNEGSKA (reference sequence). The CDR3 covers 11 residues. CDR3 nucleotide sequence: TGCAGTGCCCCCGACCTAGATGAGCAGTTCTTC. It translates to CSAPDLDEQFF.

The rearrangement links TRBV5-1 to TRBJ2-6; 9 bases line up with TRBD1. Germline CDR1 is SGHRS and CDR2 is YFSETQ. V lost 0 bases and J lost 0; bases outside the gene matches: 13. The CDR3 is 21 residues long. CDR3 coding DNA: TGCGCCAGCAGCTTGGCCAAGGGGACAGGGAGAGTTAGCTCTGGGGCCAACGTCCTGACTTTC. This encodes CASSLAKGTGRVSSGANVLTF.

This chain connects TRBV5-5 to TRBJ2-7; TRBD1 agrees at 7 bases. J was trimmed by 0 bases and V by 2 bases; bases with no gene match: 2. This CDR3 region has 14 residues. Germline assignment: CDR1 SGHKS and CDR2 YYEKEE (reference sequence). DNA for the CDR3: TGTGCCAGCAGCTTCACAGGGGTCTCCTACGAGCAGTACTTC. Amino acid sequence: CASSFTGVSYEQYF.

Comment on this clone: Relative to the germline gene, one junction end is altered; a read error may explain this. The V call is TRBV4-1, the J call TRBJ1-2; 7 bases fit TRBD1. The CDR3 has 14 amino acids. Germline values: CDR1 MGHRA, CDR2 YSYEKL. CDR3 sequence: CASSFVPETGILAF. The CDR3 DNA follows: TGCGCCAGCAGTTTCGTGCCCGAGACAGGGATTCTCGCCTTC.

This rearrangement joins TRBV28 to TRBJ2-2; 9 positions agree with TRBD1. This CDR3 has 15 residues. V was pared by 6 bases and J by 5 bases, with 7 bases of the junction left unmatched. Per the germline V gene, CDR1 is MDHEN and CDR2 is SYDVKM. Here the CDR3 reads CASSKPTGGTGELFF. The DNA of the CDR3 is TGTGCCAGCAGCAAACCGACAGGGGGGACCGGGGAGCTGTTTTTT.

The CDR3 reads CASSFWSWLRESSGNTIYF. Written as DNA, the CDR3 is TGTGCCAGCAGTTTCTGGAGTTGGTTGCGGGAGAGCTCTGGAAACACCATATATTTT. The V call is TRBV28, the J call TRBJ1-3; D is undetermined. Per the germline V gene, CDR1 is MDHEN and CDR2 is SYDVKM. CDR3 size: 19 residues. V shed 3 bases and J shed 0 bases, with 21 bases lying between them.

This clone came up a few times. The chain recombines TRBV3-1 (or the pseudogene TRBV3-2) with TRBJ2-1, with D tentatively TRBD1 (6 bases). This CDR3 region has 15 residues. The germline gives CDR1 LGHDT, CDR2 YNNKEL (reference sequence). V lost 0 bases and J lost 2, with 8 bases in between. CDR3 loop: CASSQDTGTYNEQFF. CDR3 nucleotide sequence: TGTGCCAGCAGCCAAGATACAGGGACCTACAATGAGCAGTTCTTC.

This clone was seen just once. The J gene is TRBJ2-7, the V gene TRBV28; 9 bases map to TRBD1. Germline CDR1 reads MDHEN; CDR2 reads SYDVKM. This CDR3 comprises 15 residues. Unmatched junction bases numbered 9, after V lost 6 bases and J lost 3 bases. This CDR3 reads CASSTNRGHFYEQYF. DNA for the CDR3: TGTGCCAGCAGCACCAACAGGGGGCATTTCTACGAGCAGTACTTC. Drawing the rest from reference TRBV28 and TRBJ2-7, the complete variable domain is DVKVTQSSRYLVKRTGEKVFLECVQDMDHENMFWYRQDPGLGLRLIYFSYDVKMKEKGDIPEGYSVSREKKERFSLILESASTNQTSMYLCASSTNRGHFYEQYFGPGTRLTVT.

This clone has just one count. J is TRBJ2-7 and V is TRBV3-1 (or the pseudogene TRBV3-2); no clear D gene. The CDR3 totals 15 residues. Germline V CDR1 and CDR2: LGHDT, YNNKEL (reference sequence). V was trimmed by 1 base and J by 0 bases, leaving 10 bases between them. CDR3 sequence (DNA): TGTGCCAGCAGCCAAGGCGAAGCATTCTCCTACGAGCAGTACTTC. Its translation is CASSQGEAFSYEQYF.

The rearrangement links TRBV5-5 to TRBJ1-1; D is undetermined. The CDR3 has 11 residues. Trimming took off 4 bases at V and 8 bases at J, with 9 bases between the two ends. The germline V gene encodes CDR1 SGHKS and CDR2 YYEKEE (reference sequence). CDR3 nucleotides: TGTGCCAGCAGCCTCAGGCAGGAAGCTTTCTTT. Its protein product is CASSLRQEAFF.

The rearrangement links TRBV20-1 to TRBJ2-1; D possibly corresponds to TRBD1 (5 bases). The V and J ends lost 8 bases and 3 bases respectively, with 8 bases between them. Germline V gives CDR1 DFQATT, CDR2 SNEGSKA (reference sequence). The CDR3 contains 11 residues. CDR3 in amino acids: CSSRDYNEQFF. The CDR3 DNA follows: TGCAGTTCCAGGGACTACAATGAGCAGTTCTTC.

Only a few counts were recorded for this clone. The rearrangement joins TRBV7-2 to TRBJ1-2; D is perhaps TRBD1 (5 bases). The CDR3 is 14 amino acids. Trimming stripped 2 bases from V and 4 bases from J, with 11 bases between. In germline, CDR1 is SGHTA, CDR2 FQGNSA. CDR3 in amino acids: CASSLTTTAYGYTF. As DNA, the CDR3 is TGTGCCAGCAGCTTAACCACGACAGCCTATGGCTACACCTTC.

As concerns this clone: Other DNA sequences from this sample encode an identical CDR3 as well. J is TRBJ1-5 and V is TRBV12-3 or TRBV12-4; D perhaps matches TRBD1 (5 bases). This CDR3 comprises 12 residues. Trimming cost V 6 bases and J 7 bases, with 10 bases left between them. CDR3 sequence: CASSLGGQPQHF. CDR3 nucleotides: TGTGCCAGCAGCCTGGGGGGGCAGCCCCAGCATTTT.